This TCR beta chain is drawn from a study of untreated major depressive disorder. V lost 1 base to trimming and J lost 6 bases, with 13 bases between them. CDR3 length: 15 residues. The V gene's germline CDR1 is MNHNS and CDR2 SASEGT. No major medical conditions, Axis I/II comorbidities, regular medication, or illicit drugs. Here immunoSEQ multiplex PCR was the method, and the copy in TCRdb shows in-frame clones only, minus some. The repertoire holds 20,000 to 25,000 clones, with around nine tenths as singletons. This clone was seen once. This chain joins TRBV6-1 and TRBJ2-1; D possibly matches TRBD1 or TRBD2 (5 bases each). This sequence was found in a woman aged 35 to 49 in good health. The sample consisted of CD4+ T cells from PBMCs. CDR3 in amino acids: CASSEGWGAGNEQFF. The CDR3 nucleotides read TGTGCCAGCAGTGAAGGTTGGGGCGCGGGCAATGAGCAGTTCTTC.